The next 17 T cell receptor beta chains were all read from a single sample in a study of blood T cell repertoires in COVID-19 (dated by TCRdb to 2018 to 2020). Library preparation used the immunoSEQ multiplex PCR assay. Entries here come from immuneACCESS through TCRdb and include only in-frame sequences with V and J called. Some clones fail to appear in such tables; in the studies checked, an unresolved V gene covers under half of the shortfall, and the cause of the remainder is unknown. The sample yields tens of thousands of clones; over 80% were counted once. The ten largest clones add up to roughly 12% of the sample. The sample was peripheral blood. The receptors stem from a human donor with active COVID-19. The donor label of this sample is uncertain.

V gene TRBV24-1 combines with J gene TRBJ1-5; perhaps TRBD1 as D (6 bases). From germline, CDR1 is KGHDR and CDR2 SFDVKD. The CDR3 has 15 amino acids. The V end lost 1 base, the J end lost 4 bases, and 10 bases lay between the germline ends. This chain's CDR3 is CATSDLGTSNQPQHF. The CDR3 DNA follows: TGTGCCACCAGTGATTTAGGGACAAGTAATCAGCCCCAGCATTTT.

J is TRBJ2-5 and V is TRBV7-9, with a weak D call TRBD2 (5 bases). The CDR3 is made up of 18 amino acids. Trimming removed 3 bases at V and 5 bases at J, with 25 bases between. Germline-derived CDR1 and CDR2 are SEHNR and FQNEAQ (reference sequence). As DNA, the CDR3 is TGTGCCAGCAGCTTCCCCCCCCTAGTCAAGGGAGAATGGGAGACCCAGTACTTC. Translation gives CASSFPPLVKGEWETQYF.

J is TRBJ2-1 and V is TRBV11-2; 10 bases fit TRBD2. This CDR3 contains 16 residues. Germline assignment: CDR1 SGHAT and CDR2 FQNNGV. The V gene end was trimmed by 6 bases and the J gene end by 1 base; junction bases not matched to a gene: 6. CDR3 coding DNA: TGTGCCAGCAGAATTAGCGGGAGGTCTTCCTACAATGAGCAGTTCTTC. The encoded protein is CASRISGRSSYNEQFF.

V usage is TRBV5-1 and J usage is TRBJ1-2, with TRBD1 matching 8 bases. This CDR3 contains 16 residues. V lost 4 bases and J lost 6; bases outside the gene matches: 14. CDR1 and CDR2 from the germline V gene are SGHRS and YFSETQ. The CDR3 reads CASSNSPGQVGDGYTF. CDR3 nucleotides: TGCGCCAGCAGCAATTCTCCGGGACAGGTCGGAGATGGCTACACCTTC.

This chain links TRBV11-2 with TRBJ2-7; TRBD1 matches 7 bases. With V trimmed by 1 base and J by 2 bases, 8 bases remained unmatched. The germline V gene has CDR1 SGHAT and CDR2 FQNNGV. The length of the CDR3 is 16 residues. The CDR3 bases are TGTGCCAGCAGCTTAGGGACGCGACAGGGCCCCTACGAGCAGTACTTC. Translating it yields CASSLGTRQGPYEQYF.

V gene TRBV28 combines with J gene TRBJ2-1; 8 positions match TRBD2. CDR3 length: 13 residues. Germline V lookup: CDR1 MDHEN, CDR2 SYDVKM. The ends lost 8 bases at V and 5 bases at J; junction bases unmatched: 5. The chain's CDR3 is CASEAGANNEQFF. The CDR3 DNA sequence: TGTGCCAGCGAAGCGGGAGCAAACAATGAGCAGTTCTTC.

V is TRBV9 and J is TRBJ2-3; possible D gene TRBD2, 5 bases. Germline CDR1 and CDR2: SGDLS and YYNGEE. There are 16 residues in the CDR3. V was shortened by 4 bases and J by 2 bases, with 17 bases between the two germline ends. The DNA of the CDR3 is TGTGCCAGCAGCCCACCGGGGTCCCGGGCCACAGATACGCAGTATTTT. It encodes CASSPPGSRATDTQYF.

The chain uses TRBV4-3 and TRBJ2-7; no definite D call. Germline V lookup: CDR1 LGHNA, CDR2 YSLEER. CDR3 size: 15 residues. V was pared by 0 bases and J by 4 bases, with 13 bases between. The CDR3 sequence is CASSQDPTASYEQYF. Written as DNA, the CDR3 is TGCGCCAGCAGCCAAGATCCCACAGCTTCATACGAGCAGTACTTC.

The CDR3 sequence is CASGGGMNTEAFF. DNA of the CDR3: TGTGCCAGTGGGGGGGGTATGAACACTGAAGCTTTCTTT. The chain carries TRBV28 and TRBJ1-1; tentatively, D is TRBD1 (5 bases). From germline, CDR1 is MDHEN and CDR2 SYDVKM. Between the trimmed V and J ends, which lost 9 bases and 0 bases, there was a span of 11 bases. The length of the CDR3 is 13 residues.

The genes are TRBV5-6 and TRBJ1-4, with a weak D call TRBD1 (6 bases). Trimming removed 4 bases from V and 4 bases from J, with 23 bases in between. Germline loops: CDR1 SGHDT, CDR2 YYEEEE. The CDR3 covers 18 residues. CDR3 in amino acids: CASSLRGGGFISNEKLFF. In DNA, the CDR3 is TGTGCCAGCAGCCTCCGGGGAGGGGGTTTTATTAGTAATGAAAAACTGTTTTTT. The full variable domain, with the rest looked up from reference TRBV5-6 and TRBJ1-4, is DAGVTQSPTHLIKTRGQQVTLRCSPKSGHDTVSWYQQALGQGPQFIFQYYEEEERQRGNFPDRFSGHQFPNYSSELNVNALLLGDSALYLCASSLRGGGFISNEKLFFGSGTQLSVL.

V gene TRBV14 combines with J gene TRBJ2-3; a possible D gene is TRBD2 (5 bases). V was shortened by 0 bases and J by 4 bases, with 8 bases between the two germline ends. Germline values: CDR1 SGHDN, CDR2 FVKESK. The CDR3 is 14 residues long. In DNA, the CDR3 is TGTGCCAGCAGCCAAGAAGTGGGAGCAGATACGCAGTATTTT. Its translation: CASSQEVGADTQYF. The full variable domain, rest sourced from reference TRBV14 and TRBJ2-3, is EAGVTQFPSHSVIEKGQTVTLRCDPISGHDNLYWYRRVMGKEIKFLLHFVKESKQDESGMPNNRFLAERTGGTYSTLKVQPAELEDSGVYFCASSQEVGADTQYFGPGTRLTVL.

This clone was picked up one time. This chain links TRBV18 with TRBJ1-1, with 10 bases lining up with TRBD1. The CDR3 has 14 residues. V lost 4 bases to trimming and J lost 6 bases; unmatched junction nucleotides: 5. The germline gives CDR1 KGHSH, CDR2 LQKENI. CDR3 DNA: TGTGCCAGCTCACGAACCGGGACAGGGGCTGAAGCTTTCTTT. This translates into CASSRTGTGAEAFF.

The chain links TRBV6-4 to TRBJ2-1, with D unresolved. CDR1 MRHNA and CDR2 SNTAGT come from the germline V gene. This CDR3 contains 15 residues. The ends were cut back, 3 bases at V and 2 bases at J, with 11 bases in the middle. The chain's CDR3 is CASSEDPATYNEQFF. CDR3 nucleotides: TGTGCCAGCAGTGAGGATCCAGCGACCTACAATGAGCAGTTCTTC.

This clone occurred once. The chain has TRBV27 and TRBJ2-5, with TRBD1 identical over 11 bases. The germline gives CDR1 MNHEY, CDR2 SMNVEV (reference sequence). V lost 5 bases to trimming and J lost 5 bases; unmatched junction nucleotides: 4. The CDR3 spans 14 residues. In nucleotides, the CDR3 is TGTGCCAGCAGTGGACAGGGGGCGATCGAGACCCAGTACTTC. This sequence encodes CASSGQGAIETQYF.

This sequence joins TRBV5-6 and TRBJ1-2; no clear D gene. The CDR3 has 16 amino acids. With 5 bases removed from V and 3 bases from J, the gap between germline ends came to 20 bases. CDR1 and CDR2 from the germline V gene are SGHDT and YYEEEE. CDR3 amino acids: CASRNRRSTLDYGYTF. DNA of the CDR3: TGTGCCAGCAGAAATAGGAGGTCGACACTTGACTATGGCTACACCTTC.

J is TRBJ1-1 and V is TRBV28; D may be TRBD1 (6 bases). CDR1 MDHEN and CDR2 SYDVKM come from the germline V gene. V was cut by 6 bases and J by 6 bases, with 17 bases left in between. This CDR3 spans 14 amino acids. The CDR3 coding sequence is TGTGCCAGCAGCCCCCGAGGGGGTGGGGCTGAAGCTTTCTTT. Translated, it gives CASSPRGGGAEAFF. The whole variable domain, remainder taken from reference TRBV28 and TRBJ1-1, is DVKVTQSSRYLVKRTGEKVFLECVQDMDHENMFWYRQDPGLGLRLIYFSYDVKMKEKGDIPEGYSVSREKKERFSLILESASTNQTSMYLCASSPRGGGAEAFFGQGTRLTVV.

V is TRBV28 and J is TRBJ2-7, with D possibly being TRBD1 (6 bases). Trimming stripped 8 bases from V and 0 bases from J, with 11 bases between. The CDR3 spans 13 residues. CDR1 is MDHEN, CDR2 SYDVKM, per germline. The CDR3 DNA follows: TGTGCCAGCGGAACAGGGACCTCCTACGAGCAGTACTTC. Protein product: CASGTGTSYEQYF.